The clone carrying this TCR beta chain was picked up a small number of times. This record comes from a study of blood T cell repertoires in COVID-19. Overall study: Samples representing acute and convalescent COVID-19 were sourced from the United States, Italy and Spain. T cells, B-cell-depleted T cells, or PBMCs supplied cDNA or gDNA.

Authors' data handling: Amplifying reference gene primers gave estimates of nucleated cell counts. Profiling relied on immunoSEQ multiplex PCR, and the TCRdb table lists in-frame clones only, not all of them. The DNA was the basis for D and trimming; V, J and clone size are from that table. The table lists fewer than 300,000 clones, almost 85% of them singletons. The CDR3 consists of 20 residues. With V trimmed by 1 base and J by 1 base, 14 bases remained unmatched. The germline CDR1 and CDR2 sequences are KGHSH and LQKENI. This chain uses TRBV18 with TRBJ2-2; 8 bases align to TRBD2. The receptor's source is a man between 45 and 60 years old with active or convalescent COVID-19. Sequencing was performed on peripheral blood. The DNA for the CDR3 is TGTGCCAGCTCACCACGGGGTGGGACTAGAGTTTTAGGGAACACCGGGGAGCTGTTTTTT. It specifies CASSPRGGTRVLGNTGELFF.